Below, 9 T cell receptor beta chains from the same sample are listed, as sequenced in a study of spatial heterogeneity in lung cancer (dated by TCRdb to about 2019). Overall study outcomes, separate from this receptor: The number of expanded intratumoral alpha and beta TCRs correlated with the tumor nonsynonymous mutation count.

No antigen is known for these receptors. The receptor library was made with 5' RACE. The sequencing machine was a NextSeq 500. TCRdb itself trimmed the public reads at Q25 with fastp, ran MiXCR and retained productive beta chains. Records with the same CDR3 protein are collapsed into one entry carrying the most frequent genes and DNA. Present in this sample are about 13,000 distinct CDR3 sequences, under 6% of which were seen just once. Together, the top ten hold roughly a quarter of the sample. According to the study, the label for this sample's time point signals: sample taken at primary tumor resection. The specimen comprised lung tumor tissue, sampled at surgery. The origin of the receptors is a male donor with early-stage non-small cell lung cancer.

Note on this clonotype: Being off target in a library aimed at alpha chains, this beta chain has a size of little meaning. The rearrangement joins TRBV2 to TRBJ1-1, with 7 bases identical to TRBD1. The ends lost 3 bases at V and 6 bases at J; junction bases unmatched: 1. The CDR3 runs to 12 residues. CDR1 and CDR2 from the germline V gene are SNHLY and FYNNEI. The CDR3 bases are TGTGCCAGCAGTGACGACAGGGCTGAAGCTTTCTTT. This sequence encodes CASSDDRAEAFF.

About this clonotype itself: Little can be read into the size of this beta chain, an off-target read in a library designed for alpha chains. CDR3 amino acids: CASKGDVETIYNEQFF. The CDR3 DNA reads as TGTGCCAGCAAAGGGGATGTGGAGACAATCTACAATGAGCAGTTCTTC. The V gene is TRBV28, the J gene TRBJ2-1, with a possible D match to TRBD1 (5 bases). CDR1 and CDR2 from the germline V gene are MDHEN and SYDVKM. The CDR3 loop spans 16 amino acids. The V end was cut by 7 bases, the J end by 3 bases, with 19 bases between.

This clonotype was counted ten times or more. The size of this beta chain means little, since it is a stray read in a library made for alpha chains. The chain carries TRBV20-1 and TRBJ2-1; D is perhaps TRBD2 (5 bases). V was trimmed by 6 bases and J by 6 bases, leaving 15 bases between them. The CDR3 totals 13 residues. CDR1 and CDR2 from the germline V gene are DFQATT and SNEGSKA (reference sequence). Here the CDR3 reads CSAPREQVNEQFF. In DNA form, the CDR3 reads TGCAGTGCACCAAGGGAGCAGGTCAATGAGCAGTTCTTC.

This clonotype was picked up a small number of times. The library was designed around alpha chains, so this beta chain is a stray read whose abundance carries little weight. The rearrangement uses TRBV5-5 and TRBJ2-3, with D perhaps TRBD1 (6 bases). The J call is doubtful: the DNA matches TRBJ1-5 better. Germline lookup yields CDR1 SGHKS and CDR2 YYEKEE (reference sequence). The CDR3 totals 14 residues. The CDR3 reads CASSLLGAVDTQHF. CDR3 DNA sequence: TGTGCCAGCAGCTTGCTGGGGGCGGTAGATACGCAGCATTTT.

At least ten counts were recorded for this clonotype. This beta chain is off target for a library built for alpha chains, so its abundance means little. J is TRBJ2-7 and V is TRBV7-9; TRBD1 might be the D (6 bases). The CDR3 runs 13 residues. Per the germline V gene, CDR1 is SEHNR and CDR2 is FQNEAQ (reference sequence). Trimming took off 3 bases at V and 6 bases at J, with 12 bases between the two ends. In DNA, the CDR3 is TGTGCCAGCAGCTTCATACAGGGCGGCGAGCAGTACTTC. Translated: CASSFIQGGEQYF.

Many counts were recorded for this clonotype. Since the library was made to target alpha chains, this beta chain is a stray read and its abundance is not meaningful. In nucleotides, the CDR3 is TGTGCCAGCAGTTTGGGGGCTCGACAGCCCCAGCATTTT. This encodes CASSLGARQPQHF. The rearrangement links TRBV6-5 to TRBJ1-5; weak D call: TRBD1 (6 bases). The CDR3 sequence is 13 residues long. CDR1 MNHEY and CDR2 SVGAGI come from the germline V gene. Trimming shortened V by 4 bases and J by 7 bases, and 11 bases separated the two germline ends.

The sample holds many counts of this clonotype. This beta chain came through as a stray read in a library set up for alpha chains, and its size says little. The rearrangement uses TRBV20-1 and TRBJ2-3, with no clear D. The length of the CDR3 is 11 residues. CDR1 DFQATT and CDR2 SNEGSKA come from the germline V gene (reference sequence). Trimming took off 2 bases at V and 4 bases at J, with 4 bases between the two ends. CDR3 sequence (DNA): TGCAGTGCTAGACTCTCAGATACGCAGTATTTT. Its translation is CSARLSDTQYF.

Remarks on this clonotype: Within a library made for alpha chains, this beta chain is off target, and its count is uninformative. The chain combines TRBV6-2 or TRBV6-3 with TRBJ2-1, with 10 bases fitting TRBD2. The CDR3 has 16 residues. Germline-derived CDR1 and CDR2 are MNHEY and SVGEGT. The V and J ends lost 0 bases and 5 bases, in that order; junction bases with no gene match: 4. The CDR3 loop reads CASSYSPSGGDNEQFF. The CDR3 DNA follows: TGTGCCAGCAGTTACTCGCCCAGCGGGGGGGACAATGAGCAGTTCTTC.

This clonotype was counted ten times or more. Found in a library prepared for alpha chains, this beta chain is an off-target read, and its abundance has little meaning. V usage is TRBV20-1 and J usage is TRBJ1-5; no clear D gene. CDR1 DFQATT and CDR2 SNEGSKA come from the germline V gene (reference sequence). The CDR3 runs 13 residues. The CDR3 region has the DNA TGCAGCCTCCGGCAGATTAGCAATCAGCCCCAGCATTTT. It encodes CSLRQISNQPQHF.